The entry below describes one T cell receptor delta chain. This clone is categorized as medium-sized (0.01 to 0.1%). Its antigen is still unknown. Within one base of it there is no much larger clone, and no base qualities were kept. These data belong to a study of gamma-delta T cells after stem cell transplantation (dated by TCRdb to the mid-2010s). The library relied on RT-PCR. The instrument given in TCRdb is Illumina MiSeq. Identical DNA sequences were merged into single rows after TCRdb reprocessed the public reads with CATT. Here the sample has some 1,300 delta-chain clones; about 9.3% occur a single time. The ten biggest clones cover roughly 67% of the sample. Source material: gamma-delta T cells. The sequence derives from a human donor. It is not recorded whose cells these are; they may come from a transplant donor.

The DNA sequence is given as TGTGCCTGTGACACCGTAGCTTATACTGGGGACACGGACACCGATAAACTCATCTTT. Its protein reads: CACDTVAYTGDTDTDKLIF. This chain joins TRDV2 to TRDJ1; 7 bases in between match TRDD3. Including cysteine and phenylalanine, the CDR3 has 19 amino acids. Only CDR3 DNA remains: 57 bases, in frame from the first base. The germline V gene supplies CDR1 GEAIGNYY and CDR2 EKD. Clipping removes 0 bases from V and 0 bases from J, with 15 as the unmatched junction base count.